There are a few counts of the clone carrying this TCR beta chain. Its matching antigen is unknown. The data are from a study of T cells after yellow fever vaccination. Whole-study results and caveats: Few clonotypes appeared in both CD4 and CD8 compartments.

One entry per CDR3 protein, called by TCRdb with MiXCR from the 5' RACE reads. Among about 430,000 distinct CDR3 sequences listed, over 15% were seen once. Germline V CDR1 and CDR2: SEHNR, FQNEAQ (reference sequence). This CDR3 contains 16 residues. Between the trimmed V and J ends, which lost 5 bases and 6 bases, there was a span of 23 bases. The clonotype originates from a man aged 18 to 30 who received the YFV17D yellow fever vaccine. The chain joins TRBV7-9 to TRBJ2-7; tentatively, D is TRBD2 (6 bases). Sequencing was performed on PBMCs, taken before the yellow fever booster vaccination. This chain's CDR3 is CASSPLGLKGGFEQYF. In nucleotides, the CDR3 is TGTGCCAGCAGCCCCCTAGGCTTGAAGGGAGGATTCGAGCAGTACTTC. Supplemented by reference TRBV7-9 and TRBJ2-7, the full variable domain reads DTGVSQNPRHKITKRGQNVTFRCDPISEHNRLYWYRQTLGQGPEFLTYFQNEAQLEKSRLLSDRFSAERPKGSFSTLEIQRTEQGDSAMYLCASSPLGLKGGFEQYFGPGTRLTVT.